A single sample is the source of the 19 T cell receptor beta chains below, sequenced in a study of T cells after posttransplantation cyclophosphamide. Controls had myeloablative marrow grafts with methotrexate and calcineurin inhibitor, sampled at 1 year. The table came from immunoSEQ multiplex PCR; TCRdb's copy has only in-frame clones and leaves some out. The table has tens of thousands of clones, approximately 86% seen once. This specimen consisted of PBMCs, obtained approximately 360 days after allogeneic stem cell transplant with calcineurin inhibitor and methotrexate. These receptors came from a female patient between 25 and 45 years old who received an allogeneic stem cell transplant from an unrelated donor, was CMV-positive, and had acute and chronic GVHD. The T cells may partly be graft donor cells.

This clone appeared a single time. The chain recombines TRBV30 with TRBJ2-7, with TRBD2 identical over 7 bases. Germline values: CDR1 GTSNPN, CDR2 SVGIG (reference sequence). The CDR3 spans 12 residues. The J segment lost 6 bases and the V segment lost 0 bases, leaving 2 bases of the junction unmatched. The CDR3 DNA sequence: TGTGCCTGGAGTGTACGGGAGGTCGAGCAGTACTTC. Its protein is CAWSVREVEQYF.

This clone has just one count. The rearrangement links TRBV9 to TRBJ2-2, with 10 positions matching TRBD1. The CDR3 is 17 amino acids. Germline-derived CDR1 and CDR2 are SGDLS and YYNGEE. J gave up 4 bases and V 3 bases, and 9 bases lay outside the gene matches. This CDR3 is CASSERPGTGVTGELFF. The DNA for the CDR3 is TGTGCCAGCAGCGAACGACCCGGGACAGGGGTCACCGGGGAGCTGTTTTTT.

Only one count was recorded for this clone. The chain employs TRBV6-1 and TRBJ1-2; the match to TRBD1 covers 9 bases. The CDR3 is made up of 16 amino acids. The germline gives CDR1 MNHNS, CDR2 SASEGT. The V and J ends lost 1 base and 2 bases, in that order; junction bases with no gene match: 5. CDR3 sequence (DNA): TGTGCCAGCAGTGAAGTCCCAGGACAGGGGAACTATGGCTACACCTTC. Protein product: CASSEVPGQGNYGYTF.

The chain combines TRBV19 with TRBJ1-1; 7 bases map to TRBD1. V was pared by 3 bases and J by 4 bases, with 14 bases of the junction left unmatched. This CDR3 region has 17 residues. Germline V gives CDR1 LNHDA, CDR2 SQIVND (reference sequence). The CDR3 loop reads CASSILRKTGQATEAFF. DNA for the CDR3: TGTGCCAGTAGTATTTTGAGAAAGACAGGGCAGGCCACTGAAGCTTTCTTT.

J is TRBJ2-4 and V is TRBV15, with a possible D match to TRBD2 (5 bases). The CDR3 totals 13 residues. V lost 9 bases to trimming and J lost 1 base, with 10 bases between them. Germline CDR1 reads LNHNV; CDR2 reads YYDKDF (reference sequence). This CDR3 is CATGSGAKNIQYF. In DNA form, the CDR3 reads TGTGCCACGGGGTCGGGGGCCAAAAACATTCAGTACTTC.

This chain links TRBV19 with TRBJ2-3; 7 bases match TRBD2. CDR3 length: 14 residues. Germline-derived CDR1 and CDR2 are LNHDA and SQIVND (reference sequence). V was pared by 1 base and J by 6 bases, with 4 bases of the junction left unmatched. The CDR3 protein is CASSIGGRGDTQYF. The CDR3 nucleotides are TGTGCCAGTAGTATAGGAGGGAGGGGCGATACGCAGTATTTT.

The CDR3 is CASSLVSSPYNEQFF. The CDR3, as DNA: TGCGCCAGCAGCTTGGTGTCTAGTCCTTACAATGAGCAGTTCTTC. V and J are TRBV5-1 and TRBJ2-1; D is undetermined. CDR3 length equals 15 residues. Germline V gene lookup returns CDR1 SGHRS and CDR2 YFSETQ. Trimming took 0 bases from V and 4 from J, leaving 11 bases between them.

For the CDR3, the DNA is TGTGCCTGGGCTGTGGGCAGTACACAGACCCGAGCTTTCTTT. Translation gives CAWAVGSTQTRAFF. The rearrangement joins TRBV30 to TRBJ1-1; D remains unclear. From germline, CDR1 is GTSNPN and CDR2 SVGIG (reference sequence). Trimming took 5 bases from V and 10 from J, leaving 23 bases between them. The CDR3 contains 14 residues. Full variable domain (missing parts from reference TRBV30 and TRBJ1-1): SQTIHQWPATLVQPVGSPLSLECTVEGTSNPNLYWYRQAAGRGLQLLFYSVGIGQISSEVPQNLSASRPQDRQFILSSKKLLLSDSGFYLCAWAVGSTQTRAFFGQGTRLTVV.

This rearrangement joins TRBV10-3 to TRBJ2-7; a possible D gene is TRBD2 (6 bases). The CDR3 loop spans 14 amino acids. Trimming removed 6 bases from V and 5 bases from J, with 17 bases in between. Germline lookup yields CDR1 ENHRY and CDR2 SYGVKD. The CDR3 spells CAISDRAPGDEQYF. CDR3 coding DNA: TGTGCCATCAGCGACCGGGCCCCGGGGGACGAGCAGTACTTC.

The CDR3 region is CASSMVWTGINQPQHF. Written as DNA, the CDR3 is TGTGCCAGTAGTATGGTATGGACAGGCATCAATCAGCCCCAGCATTTT. V and J are TRBV19 and TRBJ1-5; TRBD1 agrees at 7 bases. Per germline, CDR1 LNHDA and CDR2 SQIVND (reference sequence). The ends lost 3 bases at V and 3 bases at J; junction bases unmatched: 8. The CDR3 is made up of 16 amino acids.

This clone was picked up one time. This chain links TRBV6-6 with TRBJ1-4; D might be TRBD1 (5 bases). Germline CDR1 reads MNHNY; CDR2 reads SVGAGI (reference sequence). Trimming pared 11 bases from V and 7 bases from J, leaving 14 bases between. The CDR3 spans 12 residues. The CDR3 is CAAGRSGEKLFF. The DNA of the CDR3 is TGTGCCGCAGGGAGGAGTGGTGAAAAACTGTTTTTT.

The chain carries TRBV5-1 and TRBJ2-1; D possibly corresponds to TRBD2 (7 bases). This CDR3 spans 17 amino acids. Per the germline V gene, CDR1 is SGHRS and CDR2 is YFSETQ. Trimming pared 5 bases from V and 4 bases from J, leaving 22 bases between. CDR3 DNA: TGCGCCAGCAGTTGGGTGGGGGGGCCAGGCCTTTACAATGAGCAGTTCTTC. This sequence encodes CASSWVGGPGLYNEQFF.

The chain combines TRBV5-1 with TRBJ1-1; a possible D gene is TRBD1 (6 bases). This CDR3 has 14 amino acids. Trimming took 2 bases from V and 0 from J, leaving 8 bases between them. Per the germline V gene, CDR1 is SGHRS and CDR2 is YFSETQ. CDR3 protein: CASSLQGMNTEAFF. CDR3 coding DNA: TGCGCCAGCAGCTTACAGGGCATGAACACTGAAGCTTTCTTT.

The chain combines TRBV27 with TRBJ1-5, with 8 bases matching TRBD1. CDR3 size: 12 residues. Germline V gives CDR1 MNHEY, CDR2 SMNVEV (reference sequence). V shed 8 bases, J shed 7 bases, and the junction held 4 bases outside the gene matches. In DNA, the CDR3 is TGTGCCAGCCGAGACAGGGGACAGCCCCAGCATTTT. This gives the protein CASRDRGQPQHF.

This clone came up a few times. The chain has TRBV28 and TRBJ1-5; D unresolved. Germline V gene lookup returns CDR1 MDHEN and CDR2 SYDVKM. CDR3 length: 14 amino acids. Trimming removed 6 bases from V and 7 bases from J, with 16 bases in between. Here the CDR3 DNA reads TGTGCCAGCAGGGTACTCGGTCTAGGACAGCCCCAGCATTTT. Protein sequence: CASRVLGLGQPQHF. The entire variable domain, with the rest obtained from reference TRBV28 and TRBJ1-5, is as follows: DVKVTQSSRYLVKRTGEKVFLECVQDMDHENMFWYRQDPGLGLRLIYFSYDVKMKEKGDIPEGYSVSREKKERFSLILESASTNQTSMYLCASRVLGLGQPQHFGDGTRLSIL.

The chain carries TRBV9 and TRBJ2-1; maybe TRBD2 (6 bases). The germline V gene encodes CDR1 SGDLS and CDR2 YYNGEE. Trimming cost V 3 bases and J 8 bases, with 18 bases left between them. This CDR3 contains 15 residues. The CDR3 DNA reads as TGTGCCAGCAGCGCCCGTGGCGGGAATGGCTATGAGCAGTTCTTC. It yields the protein CASSARGGNGYEQFF.

CDR3 region: CASSPGLVENEQFF. CDR3 nucleotide sequence: TGTGCCAGCTCCCCGGGACTAGTTGAGAATGAGCAGTTCTTC. J is TRBJ2-1 and V is TRBV18; 8 nucleotides match TRBD2. In germline, CDR1 is KGHSH, CDR2 LQKENI. Trimming took 6 bases from V and 7 from J; bases not matched to a gene: 8. CDR3 length equals 14 residues.

DNA for the CDR3: TGTGCCAGCAGGGGACAGGTAGCGGAGACCCAGTACTTC. Protein sequence: CASRGQVAETQYF. The chain couples TRBV6-1 to TRBJ2-5, with TRBD1 matching 8 bases. The germline gives CDR1 MNHNS, CDR2 SASEGT. V gave up 6 bases and J gave up 5 bases; unmatched junction bases: 5. CDR3 length: 13 amino acids.

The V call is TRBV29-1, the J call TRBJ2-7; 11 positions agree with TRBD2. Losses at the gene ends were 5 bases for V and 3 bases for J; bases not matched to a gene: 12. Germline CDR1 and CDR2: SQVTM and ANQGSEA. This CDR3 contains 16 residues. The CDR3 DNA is TGCAGCGTTAAAGGGGCACTAGCGGGGGAGAGCTACGAGCAGTACTTC. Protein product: CSVKGALAGESYEQYF.